This entry lists 16 T cell receptor beta chains sequenced from one sample in a study of shared clonotypes between healthy human individuals. The repertoire was sequenced with immunoSEQ multiplex PCR; TCRdb's copy has only in-frame clones and lacks some. The data show millions of clones, more than 85% seen once. The source material was naive CD4+ T cells from PBMCs. Subset specified: CD45RA+ positively selected. These receptors were taken from a young man in good health. Some clones in this sample may be carry-over from other donors' samples.

The V gene is TRBV7-7, the J gene TRBJ2-3, with 7 bases identical to TRBD1. V lost 6 bases and J lost 2; bases outside the gene matches: 8. Germline-derived CDR1 and CDR2 are SSHAT and FNYEAQ (reference sequence). CDR3 size: 15 residues. The CDR3 DNA reads TGTGCCAGCAGTGTCGGGACAGTAAACACAGATACGCAGTATTTT. Translating gives CASSVGTVNTDTQYF.

The chain has TRBV5-1 and TRBJ2-7; 7 bases align to TRBD1. Germline V gene sequence: CDR1 SGHRS, CDR2 YFSETQ. The CDR3 consists of 12 residues. With V trimmed by 4 bases and J by 6 bases, 4 bases remained unmatched. CDR3 in DNA: TGCGCCAGCAGCAAGGACAGGTTCGAGCAGTACTTC. Protein: CASSKDRFEQYF.

This chain uses TRBV28 with TRBJ1-4; no clear D gene. V was trimmed by 6 bases and J by 6 bases, leaving 11 bases between them. The CDR3 is made up of 13 amino acids. Looked up from germline, CDR1 is MDHEN and CDR2 is SYDVKM. CDR3 DNA sequence: TGTGCCAGCAGCCGGACTGGAGATGAAAAACTGTTTTTT. Protein: CASSRTGDEKLFF. Looking up the rest from reference TRBV28 and TRBJ1-4 gives the full variable domain: DVKVTQSSRYLVKRTGEKVFLECVQDMDHENMFWYRQDPGLGLRLIYFSYDVKMKEKGDIPEGYSVSREKKERFSLILESASTNQTSMYLCASSRTGDEKLFFGSGTQLSVL.

The chain employs TRBV25-1 and TRBJ1-1; 8 nucleotides agree with TRBD1. V shed 5 bases, J shed 5 bases, and the junction held 10 bases outside the gene matches. The CDR3 extends over 15 amino acids. CDR1 and CDR2 from the germline V gene are MGHDK and SYGVNS. CDR3 sequence reads: CASSKRQGLGTEAFF. In DNA, the CDR3 is TGTGCCAGCAGTAAAAGACAGGGGCTGGGGACTGAAGCTTTCTTT. Looking up the rest from reference TRBV25-1 and TRBJ1-1 gives the full variable domain: EADIYQTPRYLVIGTGKKITLECSQTMGHDKMYWYQQDPGMELHLIHYSYGVNSTEKGDLSSESTVSRIRTEHFPLTLESARPSHTSQYLCASSKRQGLGTEAFFGQGTRLTVV.

The chain is built from TRBV2 and TRBJ1-4, with D possibly being TRBD1 (5 bases). The length of the CDR3 is 12 residues. Trimming pared 5 bases from V and 10 bases from J, leaving 11 bases between. From germline, CDR1 is SNHLY and CDR2 FYNNEI. CDR3 residues: CASSQSGGKLFF. CDR3 coding DNA: TGTGCCAGCAGTCAATCTGGGGGAAAACTGTTTTTT. Full variable domain (remainder filled in from reference TRBV2 and TRBJ1-4): EPEVTQTPSHQVTQMGQEVILRCVPISNHLYFYWYRQILGQKVEFLVSFYNNEISEKSEIFDDQFSVERPDGSNFTLKIRSTKLEDSAMYFCASSQSGGKLFFGSGTQLSVL.

The chain employs TRBV7-2 and TRBJ2-7; D possibly corresponds to TRBD1 (6 bases). This CDR3 spans 14 amino acids. Trimming took 3 bases from V and 0 from J, leaving 9 bases between them. Germline-derived CDR1 and CDR2 are SGHTA and FQGNSA. In nucleotides, the CDR3 is TGTGCCAGCAGCTTCAGGGGCAGCTCCTACGAGCAGTACTTC. It is translated as CASSFRGSSYEQYF.

The chain combines TRBV4-3 with TRBJ2-1; D is undetermined. CDR1 and CDR2 (germline): LGHNA, YSLEER. This CDR3 spans 17 amino acids. Trimming stripped 0 bases from V and 3 bases from J, with 15 bases between. CDR3: CASSQEATGLSYNEQFF. In DNA form, the CDR3 reads TGCGCCAGCAGCCAAGAGGCCACGGGTTTGAGCTACAATGAGCAGTTCTTC.

V usage is TRBV28 and J usage is TRBJ1-4; no firm D call. CDR3 length equals 14 residues. V lost 3 bases and J 9 bases, leaving 14 bases between the germline ends. Germline lookup yields CDR1 MDHEN and CDR2 SYDVKM. The CDR3 is CASSLPNPIKKLFF. The CDR3 nucleotides are TGTGCCAGCAGTTTGCCGAATCCAATTAAAAAACTGTTTTTT.

J is TRBJ1-4 and V is TRBV4-1; no clear D. The V end lost 0 bases, the J end lost 2 bases, and 19 bases lay between the germline ends. The CDR3 loop spans 19 amino acids. Germline V gene sequence: CDR1 MGHRA, CDR2 YSYEKL. The CDR3 sequence is CASSQDEFGKLATNEKLFF. CDR3 in DNA: TGCGCCAGCAGCCAAGATGAATTTGGAAAACTTGCGACTAATGAAAAACTGTTTTTT.

The V and J genes are TRBV19 and TRBJ2-7; the D gene is possibly TRBD1 (5 bases). The CDR3 extends over 13 amino acids. V gave up 5 bases and J gave up 3 bases, with 11 bases separating them. The germline V gene has CDR1 LNHDA and CDR2 SQIVND (reference sequence). The CDR3 region is CASSDSPYYEQYF. As DNA, the CDR3 is TGTGCCAGTAGTGACAGCCCCTACTACGAGCAGTACTTC.

This rearrangement joins TRBV18 to TRBJ2-1; D may correspond to TRBD1 or TRBD2 (5 bases each). Germline V CDR1 and CDR2: KGHSH, LQKENI. With 1 base removed from V and 7 bases from J, the gap between germline ends came to 14 bases. The CDR3 consists of 15 residues. The CDR3 DNA sequence: TGTGCCAGCTCACCACAGGGGACCCTTGGAAATGAGCAGTTCTTC. It specifies CASSPQGTLGNEQFF.

The genes are TRBV5-6 and TRBJ1-2; D remains ambiguous. This CDR3 has 13 amino acids. Germline loops: CDR1 SGHDT, CDR2 YYEEEE. V lost 3 bases and J 3 bases, leaving 9 bases between the germline ends. In DNA, the CDR3 is TGTGCCAGCAGCTACTACCAGGACTATGGCTACACCTTC. This codes for CASSYYQDYGYTF. The full variable domain, with the rest looked up from reference TRBV5-6 and TRBJ1-2, is DAGVTQSPTHLIKTRGQQVTLRCSPKSGHDTVSWYQQALGQGPQFIFQYYEEEERQRGNFPDRFSGHQFPNYSSELNVNALLLGDSALYLCASSYYQDYGYTFGSGTRLTVV.

The chain combines TRBV11-2 with TRBJ2-2, with 9 bases matching TRBD2. This CDR3 has 17 amino acids. Germline CDR1 is SGHAT and CDR2 is FQNNGV. V shed 5 bases and J 6 bases; nucleotides not matched to a gene: 13. CDR3: CASSRYLGREGAGELFF. The CDR3 bases are TGTGCCAGCAGCCGCTATCTGGGGCGGGAGGGTGCCGGGGAGCTGTTTTTT.

This clone was recorded a few times. The gene calls are TRBV18 and TRBJ1-1; D is unclear. V dropped 3 bases and J dropped 2 bases, with 13 bases sitting between them. Germline values: CDR1 KGHSH, CDR2 LQKENI. CDR3 length equals 15 residues. CDR3 DNA: TGTGCCAGCTCACCTCCGAGTAGGCCTAACACTGAAGCTTTCTTT. The encoded protein is CASSPPSRPNTEAFF.

This clone has just one count. The V and J genes are TRBV2 and TRBJ2-5; D unclear. V shed 8 bases and J shed 1 base, with 5 bases lying between them. From germline, CDR1 is SNHLY and CDR2 FYNNEI. CDR3 length: 11 residues. For the CDR3, the DNA is TGTGCCAGCGATTCCCAAGAGACCCAGTACTTC. Translating gives CASDSQETQYF.

In regard to this clone: Other DNA sequences within the sample encode an identical CDR3. This rearrangement joins TRBV2 to TRBJ1-3; D gene unclear. The CDR3 has 13 residues. The V end lost 7 bases, the J end lost 0 bases, and 7 bases lay between the germline ends. Germline lookup yields CDR1 SNHLY and CDR2 FYNNEI. The CDR3, as DNA: TGTGCCAGCACGGTGGGCTCTGGAAACACCATATATTTT. This gives the protein CASTVGSGNTIYF.